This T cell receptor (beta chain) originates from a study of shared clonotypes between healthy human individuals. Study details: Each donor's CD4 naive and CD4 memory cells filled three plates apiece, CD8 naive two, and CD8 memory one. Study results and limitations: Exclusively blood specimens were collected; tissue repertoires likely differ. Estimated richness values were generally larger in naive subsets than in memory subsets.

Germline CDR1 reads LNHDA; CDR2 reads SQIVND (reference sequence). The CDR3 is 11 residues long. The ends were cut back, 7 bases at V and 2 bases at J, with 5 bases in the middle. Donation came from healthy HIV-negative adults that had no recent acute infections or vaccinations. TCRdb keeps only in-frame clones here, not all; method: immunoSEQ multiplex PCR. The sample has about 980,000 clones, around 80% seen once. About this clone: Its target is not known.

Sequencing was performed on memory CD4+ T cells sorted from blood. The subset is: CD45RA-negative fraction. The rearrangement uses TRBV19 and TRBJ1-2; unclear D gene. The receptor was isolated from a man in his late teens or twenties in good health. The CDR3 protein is CASTKNYGYTF. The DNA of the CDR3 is TGTGCCAGTACGAAGAACTATGGCTACACCTTC. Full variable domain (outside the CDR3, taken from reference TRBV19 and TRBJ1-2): DGGITQSPKYLFRKEGQNVTLSCEQNLNHDAMYWYRQDPGQGLRLIYYSQIVNDFQKGDIAEGYSVSREKKESFPLTVTSAQKNPTAFYLCASTKNYGYTFGSGTRLTVV.